This T cell receptor (beta chain) was sequenced in a study of blood T cell repertoires in COVID-19. Study background: Material from acute and convalescent COVID-19 was sourced from the United States, Italy and Spain. In each case, the material was cDNA or gDNA derived from T cells, B-cell-depleted T cells, or PBMCs.

As originally analysed: Reference gene primer amplification yielded estimated nucleated cell counts. Some clones are missing from TCRdb's copy, which holds only in-frame ones; the method was immunoSEQ multiplex PCR. V, J and clone size reflect that table, while D and trimming were determined from the DNA. Of some 150,000 clones listed, roughly 84% are singletons. CDR1 LNHDA and CDR2 SQIVND come from the germline V gene (reference sequence). This CDR3 comprises 18 residues. Germline trimming cut 7 bases from V and 0 bases from J; bases unmatched to any gene: 15. The clonotype originates from a human donor with acute or convalescent COVID-19. The donor label of this sample is uncertain. The rearrangement links TRBV19 to TRBJ1-3; TRBD1 aligns across 7 bases. The sample taken for sequencing was peripheral blood. The CDR3 loop is CASTGNRGTTLSGNTIYF. CDR3 sequence (DNA): TGTGCCAGTACCGGAAACAGGGGAACCACTCTCTCTGGAAACACCATATATTTT.